This T cell receptor beta chain was retrieved from a study of blood T cell repertoires in COVID-19. Study as a whole: The United States, Italy and Spain provided the acute and convalescent COVID-19 samples. From T cells, B-cell-depleted T cells, or PBMCs came the material, which was cDNA or gDNA.

Original data processing: Amplification of reference gene primers provided the estimated nucleated cell counts. The table came from immunoSEQ multiplex PCR; TCRdb's copy has only in-frame clones and leaves some out. V and J calls and clone size are copied from that table; D and trimming were computed from the DNA. The sample lists approximately 140,000 clones, roughly 80% occurring once. This clone was found once. Germline CDR1 reads SQVTM; CDR2 reads ANQGSEA. The germline V and J ends were trimmed by 4 bases and 4 bases, with 11 bases remaining between them. The CDR3 runs 12 residues. The clonotype comes from a woman of 80 years or more in a cohort sampled during active or convalescent COVID-19. Sequences were obtained from peripheral blood. The chain couples TRBV29-1 to TRBJ2-7; maybe TRBD2 (6 bases). CDR3 residues: CSVGDSRYEQYF. CDR3 DNA: TGCAGCGTTGGGGACTCTCGGTACGAGCAGTACTTC.